Sequencing of this T cell receptor (beta chain) was carried out in a study of T-cell reconstitution after alpha-beta-depleted transplantation in children. Looked up from germline, CDR1 is MNHEY and CDR2 is SVGEGT. The CDR3 contains 14 residues. Germline trimming cut 5 bases from V and 5 bases from J; bases unmatched to any gene: 8. This clonotype has just a few counts. As it was prepared, the TCRbeta library received unique molecular identifiers. MiXCR, run by TCRdb on the PCR reads, gives a single entry per CDR3 protein. The sample consists of 490,000 or so distinct CDR3 sequences, roughly an eighth of them appearing once.

The sequences come from PBMCs from the stem cell graft donor, collected from the stem cell graft. This receptor was obtained from a human donor who donated a stem cell graft to a child with combined immunodeficiency. The gene calls are TRBV6-2 or TRBV6-3 and TRBJ1-1; TRBD1 agrees at 7 bases. Here the CDR3 reads CASSTYQQGTEAFF. CDR3 in DNA: TGTGCCAGCAGTACGTATCAACAGGGGACTGAAGCTTTCTTT.